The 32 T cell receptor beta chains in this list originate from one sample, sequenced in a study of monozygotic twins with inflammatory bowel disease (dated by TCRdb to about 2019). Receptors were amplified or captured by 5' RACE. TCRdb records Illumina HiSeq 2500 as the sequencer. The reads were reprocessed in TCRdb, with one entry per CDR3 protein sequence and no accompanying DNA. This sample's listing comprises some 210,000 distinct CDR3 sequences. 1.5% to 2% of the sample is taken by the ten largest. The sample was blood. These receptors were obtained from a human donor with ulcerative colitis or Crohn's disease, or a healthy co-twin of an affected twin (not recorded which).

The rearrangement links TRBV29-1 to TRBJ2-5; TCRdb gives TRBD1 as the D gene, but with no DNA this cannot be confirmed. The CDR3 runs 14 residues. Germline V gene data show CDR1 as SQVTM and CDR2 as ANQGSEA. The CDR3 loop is CSVARQLAQETQYF.

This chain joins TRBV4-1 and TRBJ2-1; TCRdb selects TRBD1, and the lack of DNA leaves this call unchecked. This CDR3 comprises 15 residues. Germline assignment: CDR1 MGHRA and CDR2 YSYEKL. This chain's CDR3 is CASSQPTGGYNEQFF.

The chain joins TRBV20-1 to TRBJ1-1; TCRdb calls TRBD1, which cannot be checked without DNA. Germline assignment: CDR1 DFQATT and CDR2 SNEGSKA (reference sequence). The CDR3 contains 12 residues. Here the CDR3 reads CSLDRANTEAFF.

CDR3 loop: CASQATNEKLFF. The chain links TRBV28 to TRBJ1-4. Per germline, CDR1 MDHEN and CDR2 SYDVKM. This CDR3 has 12 residues. The variable domain in full, with the rest retrieved from reference TRBV28 and TRBJ1-4, is DVKVTQSSRYLVKRTGEKVFLECVQDMDHENMFWYRQDPGLGLRLIYFSYDVKMKEKGDIPEGYSVSREKKERFSLILESASTNQTSMYLCASQATNEKLFFGSGTQLSVL.

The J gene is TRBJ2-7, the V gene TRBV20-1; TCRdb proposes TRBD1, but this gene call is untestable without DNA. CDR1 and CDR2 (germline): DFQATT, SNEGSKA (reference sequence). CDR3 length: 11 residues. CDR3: CSAYRTNEQYF.

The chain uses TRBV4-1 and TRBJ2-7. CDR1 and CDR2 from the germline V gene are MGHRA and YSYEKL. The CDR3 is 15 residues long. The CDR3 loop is CASREGLGHRYEQYF.

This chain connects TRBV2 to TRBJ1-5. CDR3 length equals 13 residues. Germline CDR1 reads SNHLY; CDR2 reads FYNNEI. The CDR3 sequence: CASSGHGNQPQHF.

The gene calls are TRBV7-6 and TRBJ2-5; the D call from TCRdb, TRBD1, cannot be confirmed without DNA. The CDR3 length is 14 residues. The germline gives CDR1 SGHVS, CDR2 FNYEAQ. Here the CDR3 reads CASSVGQGGETQYF.

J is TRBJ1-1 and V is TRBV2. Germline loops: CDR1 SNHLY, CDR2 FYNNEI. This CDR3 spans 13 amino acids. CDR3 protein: CASSRQEEGKAFF.

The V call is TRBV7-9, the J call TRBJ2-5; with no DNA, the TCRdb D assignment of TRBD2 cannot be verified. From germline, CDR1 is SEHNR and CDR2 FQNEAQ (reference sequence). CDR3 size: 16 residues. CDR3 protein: CASSPRTSGNPGTQYF.

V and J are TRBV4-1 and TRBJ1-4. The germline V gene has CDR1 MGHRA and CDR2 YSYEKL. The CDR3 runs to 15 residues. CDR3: CASSQGDRREEKLFF.

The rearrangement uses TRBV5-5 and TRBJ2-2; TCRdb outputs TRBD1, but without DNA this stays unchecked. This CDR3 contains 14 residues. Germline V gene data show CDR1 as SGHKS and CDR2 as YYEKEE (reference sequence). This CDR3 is CASRWDLDTGELFF. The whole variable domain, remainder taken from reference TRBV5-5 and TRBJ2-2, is DAGVTQSPTHLIKTRGQQVTLRCSPISGHKSVSWYQQVLGQGPQFIFQYYEKEERGRGNFPDRFSARQFPNYSSELNVNALLLGDSALYLCASRWDLDTGELFFGEGSRLTVL.

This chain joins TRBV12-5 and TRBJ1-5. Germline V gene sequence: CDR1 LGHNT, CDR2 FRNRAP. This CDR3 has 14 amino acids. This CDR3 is CASGLGQGYQPQHF.

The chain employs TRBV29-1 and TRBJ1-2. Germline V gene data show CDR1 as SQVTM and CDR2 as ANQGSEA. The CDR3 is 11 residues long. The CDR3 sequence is CSVGGTGGYTF.

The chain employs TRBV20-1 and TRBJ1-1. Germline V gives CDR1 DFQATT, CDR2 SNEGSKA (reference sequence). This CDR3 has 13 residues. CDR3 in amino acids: CSASLPLNTEAFF.

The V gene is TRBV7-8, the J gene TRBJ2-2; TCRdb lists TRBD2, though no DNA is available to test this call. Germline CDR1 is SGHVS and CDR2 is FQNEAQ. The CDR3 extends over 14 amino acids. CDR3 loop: CASSLWTLAGELFF.

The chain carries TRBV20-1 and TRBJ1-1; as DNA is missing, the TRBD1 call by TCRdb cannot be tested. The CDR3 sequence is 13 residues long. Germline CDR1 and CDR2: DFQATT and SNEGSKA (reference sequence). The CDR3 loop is CSAATDDSFEAFF.

The CDR3 region is CASSLGARGSTDTQYF. The J gene is TRBJ2-3, the V gene TRBV11-3; TCRdb lists TRBD1, though no DNA is available to test this call. Germline CDR1 SGHNT, CDR2 YENEEA. The CDR3 has 16 residues.

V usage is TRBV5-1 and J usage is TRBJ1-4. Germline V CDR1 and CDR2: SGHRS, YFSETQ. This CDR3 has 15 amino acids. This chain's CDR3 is CASSLDRVTNEKLFF.

CDR3 protein: CASSLKVVGTTNEKLFF. The V and J genes are TRBV27 and TRBJ1-4. The CDR3 loop spans 17 amino acids. CDR1 is MNHEY and CDR2 is SMNVEV in the germline V gene (reference sequence). Full variable domain (rest looked up from reference TRBV27 and TRBJ1-4): EAQVTQNPRYLITVTGKKLTVTCSQNMNHEYMSWYRQDPGLGLRQIYYSMNVEVTDKGDVPEGYKVSRKEKRNFPLILESPSPNQTSLYFCASSLKVVGTTNEKLFFGSGTQLSVL.

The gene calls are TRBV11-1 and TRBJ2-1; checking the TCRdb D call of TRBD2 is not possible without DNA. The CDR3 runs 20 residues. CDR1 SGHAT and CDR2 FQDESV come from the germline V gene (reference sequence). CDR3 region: CASSLGRADRALNSYNEQFF.

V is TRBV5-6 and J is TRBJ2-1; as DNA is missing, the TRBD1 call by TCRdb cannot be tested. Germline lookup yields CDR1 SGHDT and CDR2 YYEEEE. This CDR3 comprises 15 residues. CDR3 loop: CASSLRTATYNEQFF.

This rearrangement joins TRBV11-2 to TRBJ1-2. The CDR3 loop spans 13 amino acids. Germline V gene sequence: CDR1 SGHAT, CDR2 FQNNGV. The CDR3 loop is CASRLQGGGGYTF.

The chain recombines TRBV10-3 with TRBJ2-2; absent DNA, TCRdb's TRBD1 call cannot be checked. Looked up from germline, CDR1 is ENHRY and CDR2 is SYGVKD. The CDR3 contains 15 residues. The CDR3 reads CAISESAGYTGELFF.

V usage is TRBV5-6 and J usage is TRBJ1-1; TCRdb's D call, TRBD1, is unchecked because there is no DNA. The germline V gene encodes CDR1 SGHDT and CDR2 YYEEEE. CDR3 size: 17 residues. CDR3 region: CASSLGNRGLGGTEAFF.

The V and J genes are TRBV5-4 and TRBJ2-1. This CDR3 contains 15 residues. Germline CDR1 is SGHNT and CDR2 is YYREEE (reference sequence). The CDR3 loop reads CASSVTGLGYNEQFF.

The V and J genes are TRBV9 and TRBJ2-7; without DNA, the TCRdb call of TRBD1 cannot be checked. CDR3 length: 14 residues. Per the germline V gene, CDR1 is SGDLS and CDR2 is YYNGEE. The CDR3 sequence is CASSPTDRDSEQYF.

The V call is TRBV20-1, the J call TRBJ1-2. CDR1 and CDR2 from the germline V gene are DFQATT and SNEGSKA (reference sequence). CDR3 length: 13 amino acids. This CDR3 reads CSALGRDYYGYTF.

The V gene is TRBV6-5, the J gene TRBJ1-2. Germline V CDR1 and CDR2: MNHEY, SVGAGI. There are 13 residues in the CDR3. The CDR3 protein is CASSYSPDYGYTF.

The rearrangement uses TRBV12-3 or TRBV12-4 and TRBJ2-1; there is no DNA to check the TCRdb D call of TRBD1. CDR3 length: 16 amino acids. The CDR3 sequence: CASSPRLTGGQNEQFF.

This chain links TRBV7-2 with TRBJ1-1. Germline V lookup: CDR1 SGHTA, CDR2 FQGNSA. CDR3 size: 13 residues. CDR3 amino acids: CASSSQPNTEAFF.

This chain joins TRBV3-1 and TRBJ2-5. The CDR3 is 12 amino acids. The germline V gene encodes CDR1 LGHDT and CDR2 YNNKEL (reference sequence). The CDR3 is CASSQLWETQYF.